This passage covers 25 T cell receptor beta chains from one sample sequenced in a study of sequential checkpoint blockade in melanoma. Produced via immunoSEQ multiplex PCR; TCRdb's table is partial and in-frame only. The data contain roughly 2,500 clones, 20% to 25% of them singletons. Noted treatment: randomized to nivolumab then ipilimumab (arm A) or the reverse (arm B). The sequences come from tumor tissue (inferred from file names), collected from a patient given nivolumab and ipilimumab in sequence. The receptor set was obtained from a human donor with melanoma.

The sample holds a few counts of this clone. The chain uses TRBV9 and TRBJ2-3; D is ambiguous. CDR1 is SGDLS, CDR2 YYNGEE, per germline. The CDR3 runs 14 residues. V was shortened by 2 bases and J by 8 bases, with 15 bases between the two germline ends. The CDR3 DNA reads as TGTGCCAGCAGCGTGGGTCCACCCCAGGCTACGCAGTATTTT. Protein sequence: CASSVGPPQATQYF.

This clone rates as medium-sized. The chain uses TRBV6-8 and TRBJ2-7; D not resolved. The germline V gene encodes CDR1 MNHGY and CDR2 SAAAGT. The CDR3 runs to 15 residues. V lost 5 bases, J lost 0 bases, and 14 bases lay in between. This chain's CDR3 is CASSIELPSSYEQYV. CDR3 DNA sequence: TGTGCCAGCAGTATAGAACTTCCCTCCTCCTACGAGCAGTACGTC.

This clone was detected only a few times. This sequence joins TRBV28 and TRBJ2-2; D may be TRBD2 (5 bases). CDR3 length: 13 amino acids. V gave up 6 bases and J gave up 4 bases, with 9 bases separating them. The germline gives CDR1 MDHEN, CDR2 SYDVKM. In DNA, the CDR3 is TGTGCCAGCAGCCGACGGGGCACCGGGGAGCTGTTTTTT. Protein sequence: CASSRRGTGELFF.

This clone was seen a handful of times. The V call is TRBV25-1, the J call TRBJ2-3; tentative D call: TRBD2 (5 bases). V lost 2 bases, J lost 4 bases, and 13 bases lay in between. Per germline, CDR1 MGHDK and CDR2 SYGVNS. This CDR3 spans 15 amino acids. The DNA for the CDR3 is TGTGCCAGCAGTGAAATGTGGGAGTATCCAGATACGCAGTATTTT. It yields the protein CASSEMWEYPDTQYF.

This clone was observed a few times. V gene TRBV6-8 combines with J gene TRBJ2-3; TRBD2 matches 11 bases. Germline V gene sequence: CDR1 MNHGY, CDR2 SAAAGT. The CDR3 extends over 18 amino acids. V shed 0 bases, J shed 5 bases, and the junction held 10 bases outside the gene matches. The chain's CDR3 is CASSYSPTSGSFRDTQYF. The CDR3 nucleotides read TGTGCCAGCAGTTACTCTCCTACTAGCGGGAGTTTTAGAGATACGCAGTATTTT.

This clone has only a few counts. CDR3 sequence: CASSRGLNTEAFF. CDR3 DNA sequence: TGTGCCAGCAGTAGAGGGTTGAACACTGAAGCTTTCTTT. The chain links TRBV28 to TRBJ1-1; D gene ambiguous. The ends were cut back, 5 bases at V and 0 bases at J, with 7 bases in the middle. The CDR3 length is 13 residues. In germline, CDR1 is MDHEN, CDR2 SYDVKM.

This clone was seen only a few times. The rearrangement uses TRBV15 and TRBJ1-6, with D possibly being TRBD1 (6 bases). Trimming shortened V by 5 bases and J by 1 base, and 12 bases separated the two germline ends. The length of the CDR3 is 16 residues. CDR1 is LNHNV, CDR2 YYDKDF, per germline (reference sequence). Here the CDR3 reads CATSPGQPSYNSPLHF. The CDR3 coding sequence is TGTGCCACCAGCCCTGGACAGCCGTCCTATAATTCACCCCTCCACTTT.

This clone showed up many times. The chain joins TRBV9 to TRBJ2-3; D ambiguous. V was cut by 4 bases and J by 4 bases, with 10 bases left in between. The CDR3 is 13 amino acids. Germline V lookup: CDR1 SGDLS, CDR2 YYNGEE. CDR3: CASSLLPPDTQYF. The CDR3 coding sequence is TGTGCCAGCAGCCTACTGCCCCCAGATACGCAGTATTTT.

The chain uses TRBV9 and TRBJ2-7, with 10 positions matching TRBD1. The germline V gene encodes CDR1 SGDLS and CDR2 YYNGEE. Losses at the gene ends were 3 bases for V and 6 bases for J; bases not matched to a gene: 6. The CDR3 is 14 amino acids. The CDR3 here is CASSAGTGDGEQYF. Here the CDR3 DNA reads TGTGCCAGCAGCGCGGGGACAGGGGACGGCGAGCAGTACTTC.

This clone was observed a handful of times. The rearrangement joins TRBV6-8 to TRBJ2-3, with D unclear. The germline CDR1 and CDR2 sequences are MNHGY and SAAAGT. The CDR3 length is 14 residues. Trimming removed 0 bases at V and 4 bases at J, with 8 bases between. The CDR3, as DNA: TGTGCCAGCAGTTACTCCTTTCAGGCAGATACGCAGTATTTT. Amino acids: CASSYSFQADTQYF.

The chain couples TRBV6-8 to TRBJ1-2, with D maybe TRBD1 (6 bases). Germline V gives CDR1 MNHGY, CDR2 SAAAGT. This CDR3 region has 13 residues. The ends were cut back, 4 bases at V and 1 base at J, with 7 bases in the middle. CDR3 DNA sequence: TGTGCCAGCAGTTTGGACAGTAACTATGGCTACACCTTC. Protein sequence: CASSLDSNYGYTF.

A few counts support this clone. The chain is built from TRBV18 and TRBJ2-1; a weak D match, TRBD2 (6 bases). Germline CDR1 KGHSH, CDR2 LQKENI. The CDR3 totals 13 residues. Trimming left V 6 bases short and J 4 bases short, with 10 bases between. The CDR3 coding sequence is TGTGCCAGCTCCTCCGCGGGATACAATGAGCAGTTCTTC. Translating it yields CASSSAGYNEQFF.

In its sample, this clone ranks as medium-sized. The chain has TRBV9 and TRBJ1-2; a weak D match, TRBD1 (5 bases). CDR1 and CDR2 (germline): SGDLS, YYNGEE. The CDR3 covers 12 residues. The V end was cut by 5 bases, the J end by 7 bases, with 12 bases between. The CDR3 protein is CASSGAGSGYTF. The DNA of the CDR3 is TGTGCCAGCAGTGGGGCAGGGTCTGGCTACACCTTC.

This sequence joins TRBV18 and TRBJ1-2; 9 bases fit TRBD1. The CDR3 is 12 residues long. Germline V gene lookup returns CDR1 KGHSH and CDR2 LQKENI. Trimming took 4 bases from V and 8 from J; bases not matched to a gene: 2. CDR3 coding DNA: TGTGCCAGCTCACGGGACAGGGAAGGCTACACCTTC. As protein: CASSRDREGYTF.

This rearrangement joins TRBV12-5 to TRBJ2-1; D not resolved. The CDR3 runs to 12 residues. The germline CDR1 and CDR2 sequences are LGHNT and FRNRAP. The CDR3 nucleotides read TGTGCCAGCTCCATCCTCTACAATGAGCAGTTCTTC. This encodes CASSILYNEQFF.

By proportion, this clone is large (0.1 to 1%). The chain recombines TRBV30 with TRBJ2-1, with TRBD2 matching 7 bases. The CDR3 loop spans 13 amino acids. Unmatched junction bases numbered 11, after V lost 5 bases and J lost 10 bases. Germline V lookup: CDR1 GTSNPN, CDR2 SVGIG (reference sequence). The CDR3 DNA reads TGTGCCTGGGCCCCCGGGACTATCTCCGAGCAGTTCTTC. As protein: CAWAPGTISEQFF.

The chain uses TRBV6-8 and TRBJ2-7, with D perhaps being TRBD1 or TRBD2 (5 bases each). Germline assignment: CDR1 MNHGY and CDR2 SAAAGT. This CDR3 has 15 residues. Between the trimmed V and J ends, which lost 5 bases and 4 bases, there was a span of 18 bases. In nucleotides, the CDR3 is TGTGCCAGCAGTGAGGGGTGGGCGGGCGTGTACGAGCAGTACTTC. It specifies CASSEGWAGVYEQYF.

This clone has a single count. The CDR3 region is CASTPGSGELFF. The CDR3, as DNA: TGTGCCAGTACCCCCGGGTCCGGGGAGCTGTTTTTT. The V call is TRBV19, the J call TRBJ2-2; D call uncertain. The CDR3 runs 12 residues. Per germline, CDR1 LNHDA and CDR2 SQIVND (reference sequence). Trimming cost V 7 bases and J 6 bases, with 9 bases left between them.

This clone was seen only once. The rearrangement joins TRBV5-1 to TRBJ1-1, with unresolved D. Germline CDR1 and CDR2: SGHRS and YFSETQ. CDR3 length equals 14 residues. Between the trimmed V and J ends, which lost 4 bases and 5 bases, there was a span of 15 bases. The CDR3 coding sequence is TGCGCCAGCAGCCCCTTAGCGATCACTACTGAAGCTTTCTTT. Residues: CASSPLAITTEAFF.

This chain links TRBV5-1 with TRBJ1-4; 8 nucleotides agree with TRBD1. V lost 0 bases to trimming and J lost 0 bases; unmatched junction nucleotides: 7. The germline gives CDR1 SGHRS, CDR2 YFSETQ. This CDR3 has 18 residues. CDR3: CASSLVQGQDATNEKLFF. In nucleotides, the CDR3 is TGCGCCAGCAGCTTGGTCCAGGGACAGGATGCAACTAATGAAAAACTGTTTTTT.

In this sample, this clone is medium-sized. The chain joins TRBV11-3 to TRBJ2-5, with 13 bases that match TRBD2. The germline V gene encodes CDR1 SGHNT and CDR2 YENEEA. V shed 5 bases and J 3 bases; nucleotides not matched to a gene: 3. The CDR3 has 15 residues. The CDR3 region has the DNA TGTGCCAGCAGCAAAGGACTAGCGGGGGAAGAGACCCAGTACTTC. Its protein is CASSKGLAGEETQYF.

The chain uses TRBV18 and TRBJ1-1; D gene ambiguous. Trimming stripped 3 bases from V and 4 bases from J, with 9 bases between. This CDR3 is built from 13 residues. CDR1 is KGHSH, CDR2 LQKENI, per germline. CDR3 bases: TGTGCCAGCTCACCCAGAGATACCACTGAAGCTTTCTTT. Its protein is CASSPRDTTEAFF.

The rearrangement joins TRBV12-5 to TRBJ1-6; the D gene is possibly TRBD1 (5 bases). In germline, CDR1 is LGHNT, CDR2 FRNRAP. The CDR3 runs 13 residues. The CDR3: CASARQGGSPLHF. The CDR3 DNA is TGTGCCAGCGCCCGGCAGGGAGGTTCACCCCTCCACTTT.

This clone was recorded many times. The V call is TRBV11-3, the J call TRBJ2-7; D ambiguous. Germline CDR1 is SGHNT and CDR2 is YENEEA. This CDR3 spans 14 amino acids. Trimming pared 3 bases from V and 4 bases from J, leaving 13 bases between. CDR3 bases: TGTGCCAGCAGCTTTAGAGAAGGGAAGTACGAGCAGTACTTC. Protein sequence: CASSFREGKYEQYF.

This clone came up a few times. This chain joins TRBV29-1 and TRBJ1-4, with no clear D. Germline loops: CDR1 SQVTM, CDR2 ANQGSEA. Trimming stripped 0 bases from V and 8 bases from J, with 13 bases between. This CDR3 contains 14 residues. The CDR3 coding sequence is TGCAGCGTTGAAGAGGGTGGGAGGAGCGAAAAACTGTTTTTT. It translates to CSVEEGGRSEKLFF.